Below are 32 T cell receptor beta chains sequenced from a single sample in a study of blood T cell repertoires in COVID-19. TCRdb's copy holds only in-frame clones and misses some; the assay was immunoSEQ multiplex PCR. In the table there are approximately 140,000 clones, about four fifths of which are singletons. What was sequenced was peripheral blood. The receptors shown here come from a man between 35 and 55 years old with active or convalescent COVID-19.

This sequence joins TRBV19 and TRBJ2-4; D gene ambiguous. This CDR3 is built from 18 residues. V lost 4 bases and J lost 0, with 19 bases in between. Germline-derived CDR1 and CDR2 are LNHDA and SQIVND (reference sequence). DNA for the CDR3: TGTGCCAGTAGTACAGAGTTGGGTGGAGATCTAGCCAAAAACATTCAGTACTTC. Translation: CASSTELGGDLAKNIQYF. The variable domain in full, with the rest retrieved from reference TRBV19 and TRBJ2-4, is DGGITQSPKYLFRKEGQNVTLSCEQNLNHDAMYWYRQDPGQGLRLIYYSQIVNDFQKGDIAEGYSVSREKKESFPLTVTSAQKNPTAFYLCASSTELGGDLAKNIQYFGAGTRLSVL.

J is TRBJ1-2 and V is TRBV30, with no clear D. Germline V lookup: CDR1 GTSNPN, CDR2 SVGIG (reference sequence). CDR3 length equals 14 residues. The germline V and J ends were trimmed by 1 base and 0 bases, with 9 bases remaining between them. The CDR3 loop reads CAWSAPPANYGYTF. In nucleotides, the CDR3 is TGTGCCTGGAGTGCCCCTCCGGCTAACTATGGCTACACCTTC.

V is TRBV18 and J is TRBJ1-1; no firm D call. Looked up from germline, CDR1 is KGHSH and CDR2 is LQKENI. This CDR3 region has 14 residues. V lost 1 base and J lost 4, with 10 bases in between. The CDR3 nucleotides are TGTGCCAGCTCACCACGGGCAGGATCCACTGAAGCTTTCTTT. This translates into CASSPRAGSTEAFF.

This clone has a handful of counts. J is TRBJ2-5 and V is TRBV3-1 (or the pseudogene TRBV3-2), with D possibly TRBD2 on 5 matching bases. CDR3 length equals 13 residues. The V gene's germline CDR1 is LGHDT and CDR2 YNNKEL (reference sequence). V lost 4 bases and J lost 5, with 11 bases in between. In DNA, the CDR3 is TGTGCCAGCAGCCCAGTTACTAGGGAGACCCAGTACTTC. Translating it yields CASSPVTRETQYF.

The V and J genes are TRBV5-1 and TRBJ1-2; D gene unclear. The CDR3 consists of 15 residues. Trimming removed 0 bases at V and 8 bases at J, with 17 bases between. Germline V CDR1 and CDR2: SGHRS, YFSETQ. CDR3 coding DNA: TGCGCCAGCAGCTTGGCTCTAGGCGGTCCCGGCGGCTACACCTTC. Amino acids: CASSLALGGPGGYTF.

The chain links TRBV19 to TRBJ1-1; maybe TRBD1 (5 bases). Trimming stripped 8 bases from V and 10 bases from J, with 23 bases between. CDR1 and CDR2 (germline): LNHDA, SQIVND (reference sequence). The CDR3 has 14 amino acids. The CDR3 loop is CASLGAANGPRAFF. In nucleotides, the CDR3 is TGTGCCAGTCTAGGGGCAGCCAACGGGCCACGAGCTTTCTTT.

V and J are TRBV5-1 and TRBJ2-5; 9 positions match TRBD1. The trim removed 4 bases at V and 2 bases at J, leaving 18 bases unmatched. This CDR3 comprises 19 residues. CDR1 and CDR2 (germline): SGHRS, YFSETQ. In DNA, the CDR3 is TGCGCCAGCAGCCCCCAAGGTAAATCCGGGACAGGGATTCAAGAGACCCAGTACTTC. It is translated as CASSPQGKSGTGIQETQYF.

The V call is TRBV5-4, the J call TRBJ2-2, with 9 bases matching TRBD1. V shed 4 bases and J 5 bases; nucleotides not matched to a gene: 6. The CDR3 has 15 residues. The germline CDR1 and CDR2 sequences are SGHNT and YYREEE (reference sequence). CDR3 coding DNA: TGTGCCAGCAGCGCGACAGGGGGTCGAACCGGGGAGCTGTTTTTT. Translation: CASSATGGRTGELFF.

The chain joins TRBV7-9 to TRBJ2-7; D is undetermined. V was clipped by 2 bases and J by 2 bases, with 7 bases between them. The CDR3 is made up of 13 amino acids. Per the germline V gene, CDR1 is SEHNR and CDR2 is FQNEAQ (reference sequence). Here the CDR3 reads CASSLITTYEQYF. CDR3 nucleotides: TGTGCCAGCAGCTTAATTACTACCTACGAGCAGTACTTC.

The V call is TRBV7-2, the J call TRBJ2-7; 8 nucleotides line up with TRBD2. J gave up 0 bases and V 0 bases, and 4 bases lay outside the gene matches. This CDR3 spans 16 amino acids. Germline V lookup: CDR1 SGHTA, CDR2 FQGNSA. CDR3 coding DNA: TGTGCCAGCAGCTTAGCTGGGGGACTAGTCTCCTACGAGCAGTACTTC. Its protein is CASSLAGGLVSYEQYF.

J is TRBJ2-1 and V is TRBV30; 9 bases fit TRBD1. V lost 2 bases to trimming and J lost 6 bases; unmatched junction nucleotides: 8. Germline V gene data show CDR1 as GTSNPN and CDR2 as SVGIG (reference sequence). The CDR3 is made up of 15 amino acids. The CDR3 bases are TGTGCCTGGAGTCCAGGGACAGGGCGGTTCAATGAGCAGTTCTTC. Residues: CAWSPGTGRFNEQFF.

This clone was observed a single time. This chain links TRBV18 with TRBJ2-1, with a possible D match to TRBD1 (6 bases). Germline V lookup: CDR1 KGHSH, CDR2 LQKENI. V was trimmed by 0 bases and J by 2 bases, leaving 11 bases between them. CDR3 length: 16 amino acids. CDR3 bases: TGTGCCAGCTCACCACCGTGGGACAAGACCTACAATGAGCAGTTCTTC. It is translated as CASSPPWDKTYNEQFF.

The chain recombines TRBV7-2 with TRBJ2-5; tentatively, D is TRBD1 (6 bases). The CDR3 contains 13 residues. Germline V lookup: CDR1 SGHTA, CDR2 FQGNSA. V lost 3 bases and J 7 bases, leaving 12 bases between the germline ends. CDR3 sequence: CASSFQGKGTQYF. The CDR3 region has the DNA TGTGCCAGCAGCTTCCAGGGGAAGGGGACCCAGTACTTC.

The V and J genes are TRBV5-8 and TRBJ2-3, with 11 bases fitting TRBD1. CDR3 length equals 15 residues. Germline CDR1 is SGHTS and CDR2 is YDEGEE. Losses at the gene ends were 4 bases for V and 6 bases for J; bases not matched to a gene: 7. This CDR3 reads CASSGGTGGGDTQYF. CDR3 bases: TGTGCCAGCAGCGGCGGGACAGGGGGTGGGGATACGCAGTATTTT.

CDR3 protein: CASSLDSPFGGSYNSPLHF. The DNA of the CDR3 is TGTGCCAGCAGCTTGGATTCCCCCTTTGGAGGTTCCTATAATTCACCCCTCCACTTT. The chain employs TRBV5-5 and TRBJ1-6; D is unclear. This CDR3 contains 19 residues. Germline loops: CDR1 SGHKS, CDR2 YYEKEE (reference sequence). The V end lost 0 bases, the J end lost 1 base, and 17 bases lay between the germline ends.

The genes are TRBV27 and TRBJ1-6, with D possibly TRBD1 on 6 matching bases. Germline CDR1 reads MNHEY; CDR2 reads SMNVEV (reference sequence). V lost 4 bases, J lost 0 bases, and 16 bases lay in between. The CDR3 length is 18 residues. In DNA, the CDR3 is TGTGCCAGCAGTTACAGGGACGGCAAGAGCTCCTATAATTCACCCCTCCACTTT. It translates to CASSYRDGKSSYNSPLHF.

CDR3 DNA: TGCGCCAGCAGCCAACGGGCGGGACGCGCAGATACGCAGTATTTT. Translation gives CASSQRAGRADTQYF. J is TRBJ2-3 and V is TRBV4-3, with a weak D call TRBD2 (6 bases). Germline CDR1 is LGHNA and CDR2 is YSLEER. CDR3 length equals 15 residues. The V gene lost 2 bases and the J gene lost 4 bases, with 13 bases spanning the gap.

This rearrangement joins TRBV2 to TRBJ1-2; TRBD1 agrees at 7 bases. V lost 3 bases, J lost 4 bases, and 5 bases stayed unmatched. Per germline, CDR1 SNHLY and CDR2 FYNNEI. This CDR3 has 14 residues. In DNA form, the CDR3 reads TGTGCCAGCAGTGAGGGACAGCTAGGCTATGGCTACACCTTC. Encoded protein: CASSEGQLGYGYTF.

V is TRBV12-3 or TRBV12-4 and J is TRBJ2-3; 7 bases agree with TRBD2. The CDR3 covers 13 residues. V was clipped by 8 bases and J by 0 bases; unmatched bases: 2. CDR3 region: CASGGGSTDTQYF. In DNA, the CDR3 is TGTGCCAGCGGGGGGGGGAGCACAGATACGCAGTATTTT.

This rearrangement joins TRBV30 to TRBJ1-1; TRBD1 agrees at 7 bases. There are 14 residues in the CDR3. V lost 5 bases and J lost 0; bases outside the gene matches: 6. The germline V gene has CDR1 GTSNPN and CDR2 SVGIG (reference sequence). The CDR3 protein is CAWRAGTVNTEAFF. CDR3 DNA sequence: TGTGCCTGGCGAGCCGGGACAGTGAACACTGAAGCTTTCTTT.

The rearrangement uses TRBV7-9 and TRBJ2-2; TRBD1 is a possible D gene (5 bases). The CDR3 sequence is 14 residues long. V was pared by 3 bases and J by 4 bases, with 9 bases between. Germline V gene sequence: CDR1 SEHNR, CDR2 FQNEAQ (reference sequence). In DNA, the CDR3 is TGTGCCAGCAGCTTGGGGCCGGGCACCGGGGAGCTGTTTTTT. The encoded protein is CASSLGPGTGELFF. Using reference TRBV7-9 and TRBJ2-2 for the parts outside the CDR3, the full variable domain is DTGVSQNPRHKITKRGQNVTFRCDPISEHNRLYWYRQTLGQGPEFLTYFQNEAQLEKSRLLSDRFSAERPKGSFSTLEIQRTEQGDSAMYLCASSLGPGTGELFFGEGSRLTVL.

This chain connects TRBV7-9 to TRBJ2-3; D remains ambiguous. Germline CDR1 and CDR2: SEHNR and FQNEAQ (reference sequence). The germline V and J ends were trimmed by 5 bases and 0 bases, with 6 bases remaining between them. The CDR3 runs 13 residues. The CDR3 is CASSPHSTDTQYF. Here the CDR3 DNA reads TGTGCCAGCAGCCCACATAGCACAGATACGCAGTATTTT.

The V call is TRBV21-1, the J call TRBJ2-2; the D segment call TRBD1 is taken from the table without a DNA check. TRBV21-1 is termed a pseudogene. The CDR3 contains 17 residues. The CDR3 loop is CASSKCPGTGGVGELFF. For the CDR3, the DNA is TGTGCCAGCAGCAAGTGCCCCGGGACAGGGGGCGTCGGGGAGCTGTTTTTT.

V is TRBV7-7 and J is TRBJ1-1, with 8 bases aligning to TRBD1. CDR3 length: 16 residues. Germline loops: CDR1 SSHAT, CDR2 FNYEAQ (reference sequence). The J segment lost 7 bases and the V segment lost 5 bases, leaving 15 bases of the junction unmatched. The CDR3 DNA reads TGTGCCAGCAGCCTTTACCAGGGGGCAGTCGTTAATGAAGCTTTCTTT. This gives the protein CASSLYQGAVVNEAFF.

This clone has a single count. Written as DNA, the CDR3 is TGTGCCAGCAGCCGGACAGGTAATATAGGAGCTTTCTTT. This translates into CASSRTGNIGAFF. The chain is built from TRBV3-1 (or the pseudogene TRBV3-2) and TRBJ1-1; TRBD1 agrees at 7 bases. This CDR3 has 13 amino acids. CDR1 and CDR2 from the germline V gene are LGHDT and YNNKEL (reference sequence). The V segment lost 4 bases and the J segment 10 bases; nucleotides outside the gene matches: 9.

V and J are TRBV10-1 and TRBJ2-6; 10 nucleotides align to TRBD1. The V gene end was trimmed by 0 bases and the J gene end by 2 bases; junction bases not matched to a gene: 13. Germline CDR1 WNHNN, CDR2 SYGVQD (reference sequence). CDR3 size: 21 residues. In DNA, the CDR3 is TGCGCCAGCAGTGAGTCGACAACCACCGGGACAGGGGATCCTGGGGCCAACGTCCTGACTTTC. Its protein product is CASSESTTTGTGDPGANVLTF.

A few counts support this clone. The V gene is TRBV12-3 or TRBV12-4, the J gene TRBJ1-2, with D tentatively TRBD1 (5 bases). The length of the CDR3 is 11 residues. Trimming cost V 6 bases and J 4 bases, with 6 bases left between them. CDR3 sequence: CASSGGYGYTF. CDR3 nucleotides: TGTGCCAGCAGCGGGGGCTATGGCTACACCTTC.

The chain has TRBV19 and TRBJ1-6; D is undetermined. CDR3 length equals 12 residues. With 8 bases removed from V and 6 bases from J, the gap between germline ends came to 8 bases. Germline CDR1 is LNHDA and CDR2 is SQIVND (reference sequence). CDR3 DNA: TGTGCCAGTTCTCGGAGTAATTCACCCCTCCACTTT. Protein: CASSRSNSPLHF. Using reference TRBV19 and TRBJ1-6 for the parts outside the CDR3, the full variable domain is DGGITQSPKYLFRKEGQNVTLSCEQNLNHDAMYWYRQDPGQGLRLIYYSQIVNDFQKGDIAEGYSVSREKKESFPLTVTSAQKNPTAFYLCASSRSNSPLHFGNGTRLTVT.

As DNA, the CDR3 is TGTGCCACCCAGGGATCCTACACCGGGGAGCTGTTTTTT. Residues: CATQGSYTGELFF. The chain is built from TRBV24-1 and TRBJ2-2, with a possible D match to TRBD1 (5 bases). The CDR3 consists of 13 residues. Germline CDR1 and CDR2: KGHDR and SFDVKD. V lost 9 bases and J 3 bases, leaving 10 bases between the germline ends.

The V gene is TRBV28, the J gene TRBJ2-6; D is unresolved. The germline V and J ends were trimmed by 8 bases and 8 bases, with 19 bases remaining between them. The CDR3 consists of 15 residues. In germline, CDR1 is MDHEN, CDR2 SYDVKM. The CDR3 protein is CASYSPGGHSNVLTF. In nucleotides, the CDR3 is TGTGCCAGCTATTCCCCCGGTGGTCACTCCAACGTCCTGACTTTC.

The CDR3 DNA reads TGTGCCAGCAGCGAGGGACAGGCGGCAGAAAAACTGTTTTTT. This translates into CASSEGQAAEKLFF. The chain uses TRBV7-9 and TRBJ1-4; TRBD1 agrees at 8 bases. Unmatched junction bases numbered 7, after V lost 5 bases and J lost 8 bases. This CDR3 region has 14 residues. CDR1 is SEHNR and CDR2 is FQNEAQ in the germline V gene (reference sequence).

The chain carries TRBV18 and TRBJ1-1, with a tentative D call TRBD1 (6 bases). This CDR3 contains 14 residues. V gave up 3 bases and J gave up 0 bases, with 8 bases separating them. CDR1 is KGHSH, CDR2 LQKENI, per germline. CDR3 in amino acids: CASSPGQLNTEAFF. Here the CDR3 DNA reads TGTGCCAGCTCACCCGGACAGCTGAACACTGAAGCTTTCTTT.